Sequencing of this TCR beta chain was carried out in a study of T cells after yellow fever vaccination. Study-wide background: Some fractions had low cell numbers, and these were prepared with SMART-Seq v4 Ultra Low Input.

With respect to this clonotype: Its antigen is currently unknown.

V was shortened by 3 bases and J by 6 bases, with 12 bases between the two germline ends. Germline V CDR1 and CDR2: DFQATT, SNEGSKA (reference sequence). The CDR3 totals 13 residues. Synthesis of TCR cDNA relied on 5'RACE template switching, which attached a universal primer site and UMIs. TCRdb re-called the 5' RACE reads through MiXCR, storing one row per CDR3 protein. The table includes some 320,000 distinct CDR3 sequences, more than 8.5% detected once. Notes on the study in general: In post-booster samples, most primary-vaccination clones reappeared (about 96% CD4, 88% CD8). A small proportion of clonotypes was detected in both the CD4 and CD8 compartments.

The V call is TRBV20-1, the J call TRBJ1-5; D gene uncertain. The sequenced sample was PBMCs, obtained on the day of the first yellow fever vaccination. The source is a man aged 18 to 29 who received the YFV17D yellow fever vaccine. The CDR3 DNA follows: TGCAGTGCTAGGGCCACAGTATTTCAGCCCCAGCATTTT. This encodes CSARATVFQPQHF.